What follows are 30 T cell receptor beta chains derived from one specimen sequenced in a study of PD-1 blockade in classical Hodgkin lymphoma. Produced via immunoSEQ multiplex PCR; TCRdb's table is partial and in-frame only. The table lists 20,000 to 30,000 clones, roughly 80% of them singletons. Brentuximab vedotin exposure varied, and every patient relapsed after autologous stem cell transplantation. This specimen was peripheral blood mononuclear cells (PBMCs), taken before the second cycle of nivolumab. These receptor sequences come from a human donor with classical Hodgkin lymphoma.

This chain connects TRBV5-4 to TRBJ2-1; 14 bases map to TRBD2. CDR1 is SGHNT, CDR2 YYREEE, per germline (reference sequence). The CDR3 totals 18 residues. With V trimmed by 5 bases and J by 7 bases, 14 bases remained unmatched. This CDR3 is CASSRGAGLAGGGNEQFF. For the CDR3, the DNA is TGTGCCAGCAGTCGTGGGGCCGGACTAGCGGGAGGTGGGAATGAGCAGTTCTTC.

The CDR3 nucleotides read TGTGCCAGCAGCCCGGGACAGGGGGCAATCGGGGGAAACACCATATATTTT. Translated, it gives CASSPGQGAIGGNTIYF. This chain connects TRBV27 to TRBJ1-3; 12 bases are shared with TRBD1. Germline lookup yields CDR1 MNHEY and CDR2 SMNVEV (reference sequence). CDR3 length: 17 amino acids. V lost 6 bases and J lost 4; bases outside the gene matches: 10.

This chain joins TRBV15 and TRBJ1-5; D is unresolved. The CDR3 covers 14 residues. The V end lost 0 bases, the J end lost 4 bases, and 7 bases lay between the germline ends. Germline CDR1 LNHNV, CDR2 YYDKDF (reference sequence). The CDR3 DNA sequence: TGTGCCACCAGCAGAGACAGTCTTAATCAGCCCCAGCATTTT. Protein sequence: CATSRDSLNQPQHF.

The chain joins TRBV28 to TRBJ2-7; 9 bases are a match to TRBD1. CDR3 length equals 15 residues. The V gene end was trimmed by 5 bases and the J gene end by 0 bases; junction bases not matched to a gene: 5. Germline V lookup: CDR1 MDHEN, CDR2 SYDVKM. The CDR3 here is CASSVDRGSSYEQYF. The CDR3, as DNA: TGTGCCAGCAGTGTCGACAGGGGGAGCTCCTACGAGCAGTACTTC. Supplemented by reference TRBV28 and TRBJ2-7, the full variable domain reads DVKVTQSSRYLVKRTGEKVFLECVQDMDHENMFWYRQDPGLGLRLIYFSYDVKMKEKGDIPEGYSVSREKKERFSLILESASTNQTSMYLCASSVDRGSSYEQYFGPGTRLTVT.

DNA for the CDR3: TGTGCCAGCAAAGGACTGGAAGACATGAACACTGAAGCTTTCTTT. Translation: CASKGLEDMNTEAFF. The chain couples TRBV2 to TRBJ1-1; unclear D gene. Germline V gene data show CDR1 as SNHLY and CDR2 as FYNNEI. With 7 bases removed from V and 0 bases from J, the gap between germline ends came to 15 bases. The CDR3 totals 15 residues.

The V and J genes are TRBV19 and TRBJ1-4; 7 positions agree with TRBD1. The germline gives CDR1 LNHDA, CDR2 SQIVND (reference sequence). With 1 base clipped from V and 7 bases from J, the junction kept 12 bases outside the gene matches. The CDR3 is made up of 17 amino acids. CDR3: CASSIVDRQGRSEKLFF. CDR3 bases: TGTGCCAGTAGTATAGTAGATCGACAGGGAAGGAGTGAAAAACTGTTTTTT.

This chain joins TRBV25-1 and TRBJ1-6; D gene ambiguous. Trimming cost V 5 bases and J 10 bases, with 12 bases left between them. The germline V gene has CDR1 MGHDK and CDR2 SYGVNS. The length of the CDR3 is 13 residues. For the CDR3, the DNA is TGTGCCAGCAGTTTAGGGTTGGGATCACCCCTCCACTTT. Translated, it gives CASSLGLGSPLHF.

The gene calls are TRBV7-9 and TRBJ2-2; TRBD1 aligns across 7 bases. CDR3 size: 16 residues. The germline V gene has CDR1 SEHNR and CDR2 FQNEAQ (reference sequence). V shed 6 bases and J 1 base; nucleotides not matched to a gene: 8. The CDR3 region is CASRSPSGGNTGELFF. The DNA for the CDR3 is TGTGCCAGCAGGTCCCCCTCAGGGGGGAACACCGGGGAGCTGTTTTTT.

This chain connects TRBV28 to TRBJ1-1; D may be TRBD1 (5 bases). V lost 4 bases to trimming and J lost 4 bases, with 13 bases between them. The CDR3 spans 14 residues. CDR1 and CDR2 (germline): MDHEN, SYDVKM. In DNA, the CDR3 is TGTGCCAGCAGTTACCAGGGATGGGGCACTGAAGCTTTCTTT. It is translated as CASSYQGWGTEAFF.

The chain couples TRBV7-9 to TRBJ2-1; 7 bases map to TRBD1. The CDR3 runs to 16 residues. Germline assignment: CDR1 SEHNR and CDR2 FQNEAQ (reference sequence). Trimming cost V 5 bases and J 0 bases; bases outside gene matches: 7. The CDR3: CASSTGQHYSYNEQFF. DNA for the CDR3: TGTGCCAGCAGCACGGGACAGCACTACTCCTACAATGAGCAGTTCTTC.

The rearrangement joins TRBV28 to TRBJ1-5; a weak D match, TRBD1 (5 bases). Trimming stripped 6 bases from V and 6 bases from J, with 12 bases between. This CDR3 region has 13 residues. Germline assignment: CDR1 MDHEN and CDR2 SYDVKM. The CDR3 sequence is CASRPGGTQPQHF. In DNA, the CDR3 is TGTGCCAGCAGACCTGGGGGGACTCAGCCCCAGCATTTT.

The chain has TRBV6-6 and TRBJ2-7; D remains unclear. Germline V gene sequence: CDR1 MNHNY, CDR2 SVGAGI (reference sequence). The V gene lost 3 bases and the J gene lost 0 bases, with 12 bases spanning the gap. This CDR3 contains 15 residues. The CDR3 sequence is CASSYSRPSSYEQYF. CDR3 DNA: TGTGCCAGCAGTTATTCTCGCCCTTCCTCCTACGAGCAGTACTTC.

A few counts support this clone. The gene calls are TRBV5-1 and TRBJ1-1; unclear D gene. CDR1 is SGHRS and CDR2 is YFSETQ in the germline V gene. V lost 4 bases and J 5 bases, leaving 15 bases between the germline ends. This CDR3 is built from 14 residues. CDR3 bases: TGCGCCAGCAGCCTAGATCTCGGCACGACTGAAGCTTTCTTT. Translation: CASSLDLGTTEAFF.

The chain employs TRBV4-1 and TRBJ1-2; D is unresolved. The CDR3 spans 14 residues. The germline V gene encodes CDR1 MGHRA and CDR2 YSYEKL. V lost 0 bases and J 3 bases, leaving 8 bases between the germline ends. The CDR3 DNA reads TGCGCCAGCAGCCAAGACTCCCTGTACTATGGCTACACCTTC. The encoded protein is CASSQDSLYYGYTF.

Only one count was recorded for this clone. CDR3 loop: CASSTLPLPEAFF. In nucleotides, the CDR3 is TGTGCCAGCAGCACCCTTCCGTTGCCTGAAGCTTTCTTT. J is TRBJ1-1 and V is TRBV7-9; no reliable D call. Looked up from germline, CDR1 is SEHNR and CDR2 is FQNEAQ (reference sequence). The ends were cut back, 5 bases at V and 6 bases at J, with 13 bases in the middle. There are 13 residues in the CDR3.

The chain couples TRBV12-5 to TRBJ1-5, with TRBD1 matching over 8 bases. Germline loops: CDR1 LGHNT, CDR2 FRNRAP. Germline trimming cut 8 bases from V and 1 base from J; bases unmatched to any gene: 1. The CDR3 covers 13 residues. CDR3 in DNA: TGTGCTAGTCAGGGGGCAAGCAATCAGCCCCAGCATTTT. It translates to CASQGASNQPQHF.

This chain joins TRBV28 and TRBJ1-5; D not resolved. This CDR3 contains 13 residues. Germline V gene lookup returns CDR1 MDHEN and CDR2 SYDVKM. V was cut by 7 bases and J by 2 bases, with 9 bases left in between. This CDR3 is CASIGQGNQPQHF. In DNA, the CDR3 is TGTGCCAGCATTGGCCAGGGCAATCAGCCCCAGCATTTT. The complete variable domain, with remaining parts taken from reference TRBV28 and TRBJ1-5, reads DVKVTQSSRYLVKRTGEKVFLECVQDMDHENMFWYRQDPGLGLRLIYFSYDVKMKEKGDIPEGYSVSREKKERFSLILESASTNQTSMYLCASIGQGNQPQHFGDGTRLSIL.

This clone showed up just a few times. The CDR3 DNA sequence: TGTGCCAGCAGCGGCCGATCCTACGAGCAGTACTTC. This sequence encodes CASSGRSYEQYF. The J gene is TRBJ2-7, the V gene TRBV6-6; D gene unclear. V was pared by 6 bases and J by 1 base, with 7 bases between. In germline, CDR1 is MNHNY, CDR2 SVGAGI (reference sequence). This CDR3 spans 12 amino acids.

In its sample, this clone was seen once. The chain combines TRBV21-1 with TRBJ2-3; no check of the table's D call, TRBD1, against the DNA was made. TRBV21-1 is given as a pseudogene. The CDR3 length is 15 residues. This chain's CDR3 is CATTQARAPRYTQYF. CDR3 DNA: TGTGCCACCACACAGGCGCGAGCTCCCCGATATACGCAGTATTTT.

This clone came up once. The chain couples TRBV11-2 to TRBJ2-7; 7 bases line up with TRBD2. This CDR3 has 13 amino acids. With V trimmed by 1 base and J by 6 bases, 3 bases remained unmatched. The germline V gene has CDR1 SGHAT and CDR2 FQNNGV. The CDR3 loop is CASSLGGGGEQYF. The CDR3 nucleotides are TGTGCCAGCAGCTTAGGGGGCGGGGGCGAGCAGTACTTC.

The chain couples TRBV19 to TRBJ2-1; D is uncertain. This CDR3 has 11 amino acids. Germline values: CDR1 LNHDA, CDR2 SQIVND (reference sequence). V was clipped by 6 bases and J by 4 bases, with 4 bases between them. The CDR3 DNA follows: TGTGCCAGTAGCTCTTACAATGAGCAGTTCTTC. Translation gives CASSSYNEQFF. Complete variable domain (other parts from reference TRBV19 and TRBJ2-1): DGGITQSPKYLFRKEGQNVTLSCEQNLNHDAMYWYRQDPGQGLRLIYYSQIVNDFQKGDIAEGYSVSREKKESFPLTVTSAQKNPTAFYLCASSSYNEQFFGPGTRLTVL.

This rearrangement joins TRBV28 to TRBJ2-3; 7 nucleotides agree with TRBD2. Losses at the gene ends were 5 bases for V and 3 bases for J; bases not matched to a gene: 8. The CDR3 spans 15 residues. Germline CDR1 and CDR2: MDHEN and SYDVKM. CDR3 nucleotides: TGTGCCAGCAGTACCAGACTAGCCGGTACAGATACGCAGTATTTT. Translating it yields CASSTRLAGTDTQYF.

This clone was seen a single time. This CDR3 is CASSLSLGETQYF. The CDR3 DNA reads as TGTGCCAGCAGCCTGTCACTGGGAGAGACCCAGTACTTC. The V gene is TRBV7-2, the J gene TRBJ2-5; unclear D gene. V lost 5 bases to trimming and J lost 4 bases, with 11 bases between them. CDR1 and CDR2 (germline): SGHTA, FQGNSA. The CDR3 totals 13 residues.

This chain joins TRBV19 and TRBJ1-5, with 9 nucleotides matching TRBD1. V lost 7 bases to trimming and J lost 2 bases; unmatched junction nucleotides: 6. The germline CDR1 and CDR2 sequences are LNHDA and SQIVND (reference sequence). CDR3 length equals 15 residues. The CDR3 nucleotides read TGTGCCAGTAATGGACAGGGGCGACGCAATCAGCCCCAGCATTTT. Amino acid sequence: CASNGQGRRNQPQHF. Together with reference TRBV19 and TRBJ1-5, the CDR3 gives the full variable domain: DGGITQSPKYLFRKEGQNVTLSCEQNLNHDAMYWYRQDPGQGLRLIYYSQIVNDFQKGDIAEGYSVSREKKESFPLTVTSAQKNPTAFYLCASNGQGRRNQPQHFGDGTRLSIL.

This clone turned up a few times. The V call is TRBV23-1, the J call TRBJ2-3; no clear D gene. TRBV23-1 is assigned to the ORF class and has an uncertain function. V lost 6 bases and J lost 1, with 29 bases in between. CDR3 size: 20 residues. The chain's CDR3 is CASRQTPYRALVKGTDTQYF. Here the CDR3 DNA reads TGCGCCAGCAGGCAAACCCCCTACCGGGCTCTAGTAAAGGGCACAGATACGCAGTATTTT.

The V and J genes are TRBV18 and TRBJ2-3, with D possibly TRBD2 on 5 matching bases. The CDR3 runs 14 residues. Deletions cut 1 base from V and 5 bases from J, with 10 bases between. CDR1 and CDR2 (germline): KGHSH, LQKENI. The CDR3 loop is CASSPRNGKDTQYF. DNA for the CDR3: TGTGCCAGCTCACCACGTAACGGGAAAGATACGCAGTATTTT.

V usage is TRBV4-1 and J usage is TRBJ2-7; D not certain. V was pared by 0 bases and J by 1 base, with 7 bases between. This CDR3 region has 14 residues. Germline assignment: CDR1 MGHRA and CDR2 YSYEKL. The DNA of the CDR3 is TGCGCCAGCAGCCAAGAGGCCGGTTCCTACGAGCAGTACTTC. It encodes CASSQEAGSYEQYF.

V gene TRBV28 combines with J gene TRBJ2-3; 8 bases are a match to TRBD2. From germline, CDR1 is MDHEN and CDR2 SYDVKM. With V trimmed by 4 bases and J by 2 bases, 8 bases remained unmatched. The CDR3 loop spans 16 amino acids. The DNA for the CDR3 is TGTGCCAGCAGTTGGGACATAGCGGGGCTCACAGATACGCAGTATTTT. Translation gives CASSWDIAGLTDTQYF.

The rearrangement joins TRBV7-2 to TRBJ2-5, with TRBD1 as a possible D gene (5 bases). Germline assignment: CDR1 SGHTA and CDR2 FQGNSA. The V end lost 2 bases, the J end lost 3 bases, and 10 bases lay between the germline ends. This CDR3 is built from 14 residues. CDR3 protein: CASSLLTREETQYF. CDR3 DNA: TGTGCCAGCAGCTTATTGACCAGGGAAGAGACCCAGTACTTC. The entire variable domain, with the rest obtained from reference TRBV7-2 and TRBJ2-5, is as follows: GAGVSQSPSNKVTEKGKDVELRCDPISGHTALYWYRQSLGQGLEFLIYFQGNSAPDKSGLPSDRFSAERTGGSVSTLTIQRTQQEDSAVYLCASSLLTREETQYFGPGTRLLVL.

The V call is TRBV2, the J call TRBJ1-1; D is undetermined. Trimming left V 4 bases short and J 1 base short, with 7 bases between. Germline CDR1 and CDR2: SNHLY and FYNNEI. This CDR3 is 13 amino acids long. CDR3 amino acids: CASSVSQNTEAFF. Written as DNA, the CDR3 is TGTGCCAGCAGTGTAAGCCAGAACACTGAAGCTTTCTTT.